The source of this TCR beta chain is a study of blood T cell repertoires in COVID-19. The CDR3 runs to 13 residues. The germline V gene has CDR1 MNHEY and CDR2 SMNVEV (reference sequence). With 1 base removed from V and 7 bases from J, the gap between germline ends came to 10 bases. Data came from immunoSEQ multiplex PCR; TCRdb stores just in-frame clones and leaves some out. Among approximately 47,000 clones listed, roughly 83% were seen once. The receptor was isolated from a woman aged 55-70 years with acute or convalescent COVID-19. The sequencing input was peripheral blood. The chain has TRBV27 and TRBJ1-1; no definite D call. DNA for the CDR3: TGTGCCAGCAGTTTATGGGCGACAAGTGAAGCTTTCTTT. Translating gives CASSLWATSEAFF.